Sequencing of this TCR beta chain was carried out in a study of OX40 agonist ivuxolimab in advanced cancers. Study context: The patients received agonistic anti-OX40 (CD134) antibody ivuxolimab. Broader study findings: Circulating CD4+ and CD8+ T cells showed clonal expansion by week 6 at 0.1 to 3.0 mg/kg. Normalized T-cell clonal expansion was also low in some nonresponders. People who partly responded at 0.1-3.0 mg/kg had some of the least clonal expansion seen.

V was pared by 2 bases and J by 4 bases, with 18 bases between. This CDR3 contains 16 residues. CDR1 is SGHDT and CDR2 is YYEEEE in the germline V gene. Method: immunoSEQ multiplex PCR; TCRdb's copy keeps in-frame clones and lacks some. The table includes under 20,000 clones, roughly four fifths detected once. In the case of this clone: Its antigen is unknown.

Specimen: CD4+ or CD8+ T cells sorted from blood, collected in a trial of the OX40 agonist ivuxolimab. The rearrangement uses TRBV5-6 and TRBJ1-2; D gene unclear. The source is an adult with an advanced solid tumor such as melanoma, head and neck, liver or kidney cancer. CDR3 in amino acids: CASSFFALREVYGYTF. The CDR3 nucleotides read TGTGCCAGCAGCTTCTTTGCCCTGAGAGAAGTCTATGGCTACACCTTC.